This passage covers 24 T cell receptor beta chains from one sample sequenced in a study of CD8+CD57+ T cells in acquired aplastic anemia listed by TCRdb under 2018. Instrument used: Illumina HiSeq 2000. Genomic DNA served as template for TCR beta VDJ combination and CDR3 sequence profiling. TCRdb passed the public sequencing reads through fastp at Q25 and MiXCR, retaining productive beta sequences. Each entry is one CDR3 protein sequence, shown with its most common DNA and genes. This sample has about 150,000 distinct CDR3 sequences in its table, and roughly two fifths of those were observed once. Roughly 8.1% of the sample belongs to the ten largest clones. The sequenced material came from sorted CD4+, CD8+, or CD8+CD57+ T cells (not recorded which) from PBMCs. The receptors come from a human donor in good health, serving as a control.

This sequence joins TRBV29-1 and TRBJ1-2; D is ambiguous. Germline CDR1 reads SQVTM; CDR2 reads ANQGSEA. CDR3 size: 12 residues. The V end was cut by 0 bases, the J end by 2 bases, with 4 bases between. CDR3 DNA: TGCAGCGTTGAAGACCAGAACTATGGCTACACCTTC. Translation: CSVEDQNYGYTF.

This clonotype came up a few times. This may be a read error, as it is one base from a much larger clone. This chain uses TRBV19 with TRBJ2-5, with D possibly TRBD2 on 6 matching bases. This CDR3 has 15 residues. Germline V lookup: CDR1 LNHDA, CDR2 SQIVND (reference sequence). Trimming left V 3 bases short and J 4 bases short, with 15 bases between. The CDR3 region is CASSMASASGETQYF. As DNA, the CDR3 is TGTGCCAGTAGTATGGCTAGCGCCTCTGGAGAGACCCAGTACTTC.

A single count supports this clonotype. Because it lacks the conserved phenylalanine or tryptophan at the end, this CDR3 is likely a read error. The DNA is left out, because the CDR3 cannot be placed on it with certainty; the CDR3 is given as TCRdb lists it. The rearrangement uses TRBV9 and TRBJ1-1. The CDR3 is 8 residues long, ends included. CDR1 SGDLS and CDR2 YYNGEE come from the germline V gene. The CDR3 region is CASSPRLA.

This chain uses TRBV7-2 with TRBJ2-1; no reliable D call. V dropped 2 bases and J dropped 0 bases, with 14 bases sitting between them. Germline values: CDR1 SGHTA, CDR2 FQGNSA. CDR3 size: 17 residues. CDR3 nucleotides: TGTGCCAGCAGCTTACCGCCCCATAAGAGCTCCTACAATGAGCAGTTCTTC. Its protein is CASSLPPHKSSYNEQFF.

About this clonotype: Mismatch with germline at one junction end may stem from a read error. CDR3 in DNA: TGTGCCAGCAGCCAGAATCTAGCAACTAATGAAAAACCGTTTTTT. This translates into CASSQNLATNEKPFF. The chain is built from TRBV3-1 and TRBJ1-4; D is unresolved. This CDR3 is 15 amino acids long. Germline loops: CDR1 LGHDT, CDR2 YNNKEL (reference sequence).

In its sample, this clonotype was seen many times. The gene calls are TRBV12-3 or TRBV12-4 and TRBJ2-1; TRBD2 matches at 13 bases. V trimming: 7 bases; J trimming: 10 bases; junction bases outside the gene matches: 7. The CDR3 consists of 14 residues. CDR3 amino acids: CASTSGTSGIEQFF. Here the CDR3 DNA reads TGTGCCAGCACCTCTGGGACTAGCGGGATAGAGCAGTTCTTC.

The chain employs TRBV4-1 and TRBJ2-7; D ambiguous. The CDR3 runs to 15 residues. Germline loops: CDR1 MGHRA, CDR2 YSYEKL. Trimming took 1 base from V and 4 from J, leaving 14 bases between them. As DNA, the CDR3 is TGCGCCAGCAGCCAAGGTCCCGGTCCTTTTTACGAGCAGTACTTC. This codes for CASSQGPGPFYEQYF.

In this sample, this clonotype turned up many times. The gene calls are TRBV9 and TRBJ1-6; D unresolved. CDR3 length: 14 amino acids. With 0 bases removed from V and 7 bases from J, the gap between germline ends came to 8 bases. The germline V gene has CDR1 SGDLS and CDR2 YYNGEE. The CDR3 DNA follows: TGTGCCAGCAGCGTAGCTACGAGGAATTCACCCCTCCACTTT. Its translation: CASSVATRNSPLHF.

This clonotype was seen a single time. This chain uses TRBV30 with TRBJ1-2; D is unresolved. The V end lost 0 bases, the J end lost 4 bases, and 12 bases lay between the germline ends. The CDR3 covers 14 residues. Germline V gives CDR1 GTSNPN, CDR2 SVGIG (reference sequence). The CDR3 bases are TGTGCCTGGAGTGTACTGGGGATCGGCTATGGCTACACCTTC. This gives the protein CAWSVLGIGYGYTF.

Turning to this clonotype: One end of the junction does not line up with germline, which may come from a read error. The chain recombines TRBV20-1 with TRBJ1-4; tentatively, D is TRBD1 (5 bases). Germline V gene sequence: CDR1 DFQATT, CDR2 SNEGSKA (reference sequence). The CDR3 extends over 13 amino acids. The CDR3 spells CSARRQSNEKLLF. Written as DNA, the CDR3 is TGCAGTGCTAGGCGACAGAGCAATGAGAAACTGCTTTTT.

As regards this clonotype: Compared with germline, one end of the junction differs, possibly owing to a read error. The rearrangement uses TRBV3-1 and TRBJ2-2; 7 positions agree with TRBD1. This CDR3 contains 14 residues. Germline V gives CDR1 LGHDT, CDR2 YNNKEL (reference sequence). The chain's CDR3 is CASRQQGNTGKLFF. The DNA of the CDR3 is TGTGCCAGCAGGCAACAGGGGAACACCGGGAAGCTGTTTTTT.

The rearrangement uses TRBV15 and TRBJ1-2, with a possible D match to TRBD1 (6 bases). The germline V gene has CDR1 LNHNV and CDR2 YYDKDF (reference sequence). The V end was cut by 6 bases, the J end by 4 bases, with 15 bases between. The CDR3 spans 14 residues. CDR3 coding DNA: TGTGCCACCAGAGGGGGGACGCACGGCTATGGCTACACCTTC. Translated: CATRGGTHGYGYTF. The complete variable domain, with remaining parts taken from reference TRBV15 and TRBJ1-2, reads DAMVIQNPRYQVTQFGKPVTLSCSQTLNHNVMYWYQQKSSQAPKLLFHYYDKDFNNEADTPDNFQSRRPNTSFCFLDIRSPGLGDTAMYLCATRGGTHGYGYTFGSGTRLTVV.

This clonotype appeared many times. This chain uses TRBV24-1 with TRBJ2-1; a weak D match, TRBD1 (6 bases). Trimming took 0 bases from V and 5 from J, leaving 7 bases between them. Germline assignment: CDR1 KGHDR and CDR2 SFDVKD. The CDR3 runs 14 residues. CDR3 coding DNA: TGTGCCACCAGTGATTTGCAGGGGCACAATGAGCAGTTCTTC. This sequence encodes CATSDLQGHNEQFF.

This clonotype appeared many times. CDR3 loop: CASSLAARQRRGTDTQYF. The CDR3 DNA reads TGTGCCAGCAGCTTAGCAGCCCGCCAGCGGAGGGGCACAGATACGCAGTATTTT. The rearrangement joins TRBV11-1 to TRBJ2-3, with D maybe TRBD2 (6 bases). The CDR3 runs to 18 residues. CDR1 is SGHAT, CDR2 FQDESV, per germline (reference sequence). The V gene lost 0 bases and the J gene lost 1 base, with 17 bases spanning the gap.

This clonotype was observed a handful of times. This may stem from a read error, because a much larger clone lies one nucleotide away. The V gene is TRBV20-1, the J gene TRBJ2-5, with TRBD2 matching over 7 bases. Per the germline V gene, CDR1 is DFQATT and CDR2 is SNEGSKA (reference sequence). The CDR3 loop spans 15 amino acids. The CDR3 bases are TGCAGTGCTAGAGAGCTAGCGGAGACCCAAGAGACCCGGTACTTC. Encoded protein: CSARELAETQETRYF.

The CDR3 loop reads CASGIEQGCEQYF. The CDR3 nucleotides read TGCGCCAGCGGCATAGAACAGGGGTGCGAGCAGTACTTC. This chain uses TRBV5-1 with TRBJ2-7; 7 bases line up with TRBD1. This CDR3 has 13 residues. J lost 6 bases, V lost 7 bases, and 10 bases had no gene match. Germline V gene data show CDR1 as SGHRS and CDR2 as YFSETQ.

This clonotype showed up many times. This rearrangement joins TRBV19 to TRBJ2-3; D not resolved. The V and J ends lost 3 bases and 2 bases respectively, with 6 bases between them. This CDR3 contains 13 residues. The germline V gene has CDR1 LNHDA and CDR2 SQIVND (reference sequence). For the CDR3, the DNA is TGTGCCAGTAGTATGGGTTTCACAGATACGCAGTATTTT. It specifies CASSMGFTDTQYF.

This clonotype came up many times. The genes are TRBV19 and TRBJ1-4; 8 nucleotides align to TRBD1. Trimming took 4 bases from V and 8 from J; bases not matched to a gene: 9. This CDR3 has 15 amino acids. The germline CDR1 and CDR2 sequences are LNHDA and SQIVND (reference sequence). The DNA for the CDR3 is TGTGCCAGTAGTACCCGGACAGGGCGGCCCGAAAAACTGTTTTTT. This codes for CASSTRTGRPEKLFF.

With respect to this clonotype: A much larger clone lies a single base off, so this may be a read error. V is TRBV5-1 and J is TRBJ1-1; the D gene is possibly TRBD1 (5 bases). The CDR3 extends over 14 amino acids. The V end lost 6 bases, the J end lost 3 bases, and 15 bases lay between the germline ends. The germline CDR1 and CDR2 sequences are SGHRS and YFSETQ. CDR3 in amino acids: CASTSGLDDTEAFF. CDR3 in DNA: TGCGCCAGCACCTCGGGGCTGGATGACACTGAAGCTTTCTTT.

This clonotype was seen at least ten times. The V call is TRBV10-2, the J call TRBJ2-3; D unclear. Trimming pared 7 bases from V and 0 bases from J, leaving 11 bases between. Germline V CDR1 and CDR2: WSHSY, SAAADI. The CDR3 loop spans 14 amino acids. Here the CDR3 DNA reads TGCGCCAGCAAGGCCGTCTTTAGCACAGATACGCAGTATTTT. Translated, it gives CASKAVFSTDTQYF.

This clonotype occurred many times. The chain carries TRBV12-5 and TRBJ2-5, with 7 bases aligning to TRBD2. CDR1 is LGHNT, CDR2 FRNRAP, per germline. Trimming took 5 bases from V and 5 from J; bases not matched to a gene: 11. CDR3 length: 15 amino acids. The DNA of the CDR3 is TGTGCTAGTGGTCAGGGTCGCAGGGAGGGGGAGACCCAGTACTTC. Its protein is CASGQGRREGETQYF.

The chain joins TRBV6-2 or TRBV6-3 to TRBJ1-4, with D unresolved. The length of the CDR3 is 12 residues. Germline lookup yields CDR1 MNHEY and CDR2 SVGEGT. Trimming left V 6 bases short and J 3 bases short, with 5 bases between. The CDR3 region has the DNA TGTGCCAGCAGAAGGGCTAATGAAAAACTGTTTTTT. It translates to CASRRANEKLFF.

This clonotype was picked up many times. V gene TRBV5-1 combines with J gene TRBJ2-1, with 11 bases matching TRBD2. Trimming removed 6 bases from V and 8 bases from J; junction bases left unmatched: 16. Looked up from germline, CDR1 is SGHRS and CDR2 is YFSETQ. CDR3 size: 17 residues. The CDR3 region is CASTSVVTSGSPHEQFF. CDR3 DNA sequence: TGCGCCAGCACCAGTGTTGTTACTAGCGGGAGTCCCCATGAGCAGTTCTTC.

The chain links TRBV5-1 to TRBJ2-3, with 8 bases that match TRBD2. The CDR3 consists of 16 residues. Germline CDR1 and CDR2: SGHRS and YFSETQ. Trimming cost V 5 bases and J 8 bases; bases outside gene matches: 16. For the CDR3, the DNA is TGCGCCAGCAGTACTCAGACTAGCGACTCTGGTGGTACGCAGTATTTT. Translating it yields CASSTQTSDSGGTQYF.